This entry concerns a single T cell receptor (beta chain). The CDR3 spans 15 residues. Germline CDR1 and CDR2: SGHRS and YFSETQ. V was cut by 1 base and J by 3 bases, with 13 bases left in between. This specimen belongs to a study of shared clonotypes between healthy human individuals. Produced via immunoSEQ multiplex PCR; TCRdb's table is partial and in-frame only. The sample lists some 630,000 clones; 72% were seen once. The receptor's source is a woman in her 30s in good health. Source material: memory CD4+ T cells sorted from blood. Indicated subset: CD45RA-negative fraction. The rearrangement links TRBV5-1 to TRBJ1-1; TRBD1 might be the D (6 bases). Here the CDR3 DNA reads TGCGCCAGCAGCTTGAGCGGACAGCTACACACTGAAGCTTTCTTT. Translated: CASSLSGQLHTEAFF.